These T cell receptor beta chains were read from a single sample in a study of lymphopenia after photon versus proton radiotherapy. Sequencing used immunoSEQ multiplex PCR; TCRdb keeps in-frame clones, though not all of them. Among 20,000 or so clones, 80% to 95% were seen once, and the ten largest hold roughly a tenth. Sequencing used peripheral blood, obtained from a patient treated with proton-based radiotherapy. Receptor source: a woman in her 70s with pancreatic cancer. Some clones in this sample may be carry-over from other donors' samples. Both conserved end residues are part of each CDR3. Each record gives: J gene, D gene, V gene, CDR3 length, clone size, CDR3 DNA, CDR3 protein. The D gene is left open where the match is weak. The size of a clone is reported for some rows only, either as once, few or many, or as a class for expanded clones.

TRBJ2-1 | . | TRBV21-1 | 18 | . | TGTGCCAGCAGCAAAAAGAAATACGCGGGACAGAGAAACAATGAGCAGTTCTTC | CASSKKKYAGQRNNEQFF
TRBJ2-3 | TRBD2 | TRBV10-3 | 15 | . | TGTGCCACTTCGGGGGCGGGAGGGGTCACAGATACGCAGTATTTT | CATSGAGGVTDTQYF
TRBJ1-5 | . | TRBV5-8 | 17 | . | TGTGCCAGCAGCTTGATCCTGGGACCAAATAGCAATCAGCCCCAGCATTTT | CASSLILGPNSNQPQHF
TRBJ2-7 | TRBD2 | TRBV18 | 14 | . | TGTGCCAGCTCACTGGGACTAGCGGGTTACGAGCAGTACTTC | CASSLGLAGYEQYF
TRBJ1-4 | . | TRBV12-5 | 13 | . | TGTGCTACCCCTTCCCCGGAGCGTGAAAAACTGTTTTTT | CATPSPEREKLFF
TRBJ2-7 | TRBD2 | TRBV6-1 | 18 | . | TGTGCCAGCAGTGAAAGAACCACGACTAGCGGGTTCTCCTACGAGCAGTACTTC | CASSERTTTSGFSYEQYF
TRBJ1-5 | . | TRBV7-9 | 14 | . | TGTGCCAGCAGCGCTGACACCAGCAATCAGCCCCAGCATTTT | CASSADTSNQPQHF
TRBJ2-1 | TRBD1 | TRBV5-5 | 17 | . | TGTGCCAGCAGACCGGGGCAACAGGGGTCCTTCTACAATGAGCAGTTCTTC | CASRPGQQGSFYNEQFF
TRBJ2-3 | TRBD2 | TRBV5-5 | 16 | . | TGTGCCAGCAGCTTGAGCGGGACTAGCGTAGGAGATACGCAGTATTTT | CASSLSGTSVGDTQYF
TRBJ2-1 | . | TRBV11-2 | 13 | few | TGTGCCAGCAGCTTAGATCGTTACAATGAGCAGTTCTTC | CASSLDRYNEQFF
TRBJ1-4 | . | TRBV21-1 | 16 | . | TGTGCCAGCAGCAACAGGACAGGGCCAACTAATGAAAAACTGTTTTTT | CASSNRTGPTNEKLFF
TRBJ1-4 | . | TRBV7-2 | 16 | . | TGTGCCAGCAGCCCCAGGGTGGCAGCGGGTAATGAAAAACTGTTTTTT | CASSPRVAAGNEKLFF
TRBJ1-1 | TRBD1 | TRBV19 | 14 | . | TGTGCCAGTAGTATAGATGGGGAGGGGGCAACAGCTTTCTTT | CASSIDGEGATAFF
TRBJ2-3 | TRBD1 | TRBV11-3 | 14 | . | TGTGCCAGCAGGGGACAGGATGGTACAGATACGCAGTATTTT | CASRGQDGTDTQYF
TRBJ2-1 | TRBD2 | TRBV28 | 14 | . | TGTGCCAGCAGACTCATAGCGGGGTACAATGAGCAGTTCTTC | CASRLIAGYNEQFF
TRBJ2-3 | TRBD2 | TRBV30 | 16 | . | TGTGCCTGGAATAGACTAGCGGGAGGAGGCACAGATACGCAGTATTTT | CAWNRLAGGGTDTQYF
TRBJ2-1 | . | TRBV5-1 | 16 | . | TGCGCCAGCAGCTTGGCTACAGGGTCATCCTACAATGAGCAGTTCTTC | CASSLATGSSYNEQFF
TRBJ2-7 | TRBD1 | TRBV7-6 | 16 | once | TGTGCCAGCAGCTTAGTGGGGACAGGGGGCTTCTACGAGCAGTACTTC | CASSLVGTGGFYEQYF
TRBJ2-7 | TRBD1 | TRBV6-1 | 15 | . | TGTGCCAGCAGCGGCCCAACCGGGACAGCTCTCGAGCAGTACTTC | CASSGPTGTALEQYF
TRBJ2-1 | TRBD1 | TRBV18 | 15 | . | TGTGCCAGCTCCCCTTCACAGGGGTGGAAGGGTGAGCAGTTCTTC | CASSPSQGWKGEQFF
TRBJ1-1 | . | TRBV30 | 12 | . | TGTGCCTGGAGTGTTCGGTCTTCCGAAGCTTTCTTT | CAWSVRSSEAFF
TRBJ2-3 | TRBD2 | TRBV28 | 16 | . | TGTGCCAGCAGTTCACTAGCGGGAGTTAGTACAGATACGCAGTATTTT | CASSSLAGVSTDTQYF
TRBJ1-1 | . | TRBV28 | 13 | . | TGTGCCAGCAGTTTCCCTGGACAGTCTGAAGCTTTCTTT | CASSFPGQSEAFF
TRBJ2-2 | . | TRBV19 | 14 | . | TGTGCCAGCCAAGTCCAGGGCGGGAACGGGGAGCTGTTTTTT | CASQVQGGNGELFF
TRBJ1-5 | TRBD1 | TRBV30 | 17 | . | TGTGCCTGGAGTCGCGCAGGGGGCGTTCGGAGCAATCAGCCCCAGCATTTT | CAWSRAGGVRSNQPQHF
TRBJ1-3 | . | TRBV28 | 14 | . | TGTGCCAGCAAGCTGACCATCTCTGGAAACACCATATATTTT | CASKLTISGNTIYF
TRBJ1-2 | . | TRBV28 | 14 | . | TGCGCCAGCAGTTTATTCCCAGGAAACTATGGCTACACCTTC | CASSLFPGNYGYTF
TRBJ1-1 | . | TRBV4-1 | 15 | once | TGCGCCAGCAGCCAAGTCCGGGGCAGGGTCACTGAAGCTTTCTTT | CASSQVRGRVTEAFF
TRBJ1-2 | TRBD1 | TRBV4-1 | 15 | . | TGCGCCAGCAGCCAAGCAGGGGGCGATCACTATGGCTACACCTTC | CASSQAGGDHYGYTF
TRBJ1-1 | TRBD1 | TRBV5-1 | 14 | . | TGCGCCAGCAGCTTGGTGGACAGGGGGACTGAAGCTTTCTTT | CASSLVDRGTEAFF
TRBJ1-1 | . | TRBV7-2 | 11 | once | TGTGCCAGCAGCTTAGGGATAGAAGCTTTCTTT | CASSLGIEAFF
TRBJ2-5 | TRBD2 | TRBV5-4 | 14 | few | TGTGCCAGCAGGTTAGCGGGAGTAGAAGAGACCCAGTACTTC | CASRLAGVEETQYF
TRBJ2-1 | TRBD2 | TRBV5-1 | 16 | once | TGCGCCAGCAGCTTGTCTGGGACTAGCGGGACTAATGAGCAGTTCTTC | CASSLSGTSGTNEQFF
TRBJ2-5 | . | TRBV5-1 | 13 | . | TGCGCCAGCAGCTCGGGACTCGAAGAGACCCAGTACTTC | CASSSGLEETQYF
TRBJ2-3 | TRBD2 | TRBV7-2 | 19 | once | TGTGCCAGCAGCCCCTGGTGGGGTCCCGGGACTAGCGGGACAGATACGCAGTATTTT | CASSPWWGPGTSGTDTQYF
TRBJ2-1 | TRBD2 | TRBV19 | 16 | . | TGTGCCAGTAACCTTGGACTAGCGGGAGGGGTAGGAGAGCAGTTCTTC | CASNLGLAGGVGEQFF
TRBJ2-5 | . | TRBV20-1 | 11 | . | TGCAGTGCTACCCCTGGAGAGACCCAGTACTTC | CSATPGETQYF
TRBJ2-3 | . | TRBV9 | 12 | . | TGTGCCAGCAGCGTAGGGGCAGATACGCAGTATTTT | CASSVGADTQYF
TRBJ2-1 | TRBD2 | TRBV7-2 | 16 | . | TGTGCCAGCAGCCAACCGATTGGACTAGCGAAGAATGAGCAGTTCTTC | CASSQPIGLAKNEQFF
TRBJ1-5 | . | TRBV4-3 | 13 | . | TGCGCCAGCAGCTTAAGCGGGGATCAGCCCCAGCATTTT | CASSLSGDQPQHF
TRBJ2-5 | TRBD1 | TRBV6-6 | 15 | . | TGTGCCAGCAGTTCCGGGACAGGGGCCCAAGAGACCCAGTACTTC | CASSSGTGAQETQYF